This T cell receptor (beta chain) was recorded in a study of breast tumors, draining lymph nodes, adjacent tissues. The V end was cut by 4 bases, the J end by 2 bases, with 15 bases between. This CDR3 contains 15 residues. CDR1 SEHNR and CDR2 FQNEAQ come from the germline V gene (reference sequence). Notes on this clonotype: What it recognizes is unknown.

Overall study findings and caveats: Findings are consistent with lymph node origin and intratumoral expansion of most tumor T cells. Luminal-like breast cancer showed significantly greater tumor-nontumor repertoire similarity than basal-like breast cancer did. Tumor TCR diversity was below lymph nodes but above nontumor tissue. Data only fit, rather than demonstrated, lymph node origin of most tumor T cells.

Axillary draining lymph nodes of breast cancer patients supplied the node samples. TCRdb reprocessed the multiplex PCR reads via MiXCR and lists one record per CDR3 protein. The sample contains around 190,000 distinct CDR3 sequences, roughly a third of which appear only once. Source material: axillary lymph node tissue. This clonotype originated in a female donor with breast cancer. Some clones in this sample may be carry-over from other donors' samples. The rearrangement joins TRBV7-9 to TRBJ2-7; D unclear. The CDR3 loop is CASSSPERNTYEQYF. CDR3 nucleotide sequence: TGTGCCAGCAGCTCCCCAGAACGGAATACCTACGAGCAGTACTTC.